This is a list of T cell receptor beta chains from one sample in a study of blood T cell repertoires in COVID-19. Measured with immunoSEQ multiplex PCR; TCRdb has only the in-frame clones, and not every one. The sample shows 130,000 to 150,000 clones, more than 65% of them seen only once. Material for sequencing was peripheral blood. The receptors shown here come from a man in his 60s with active or convalescent COVID-19. CDR3s include the opening cysteine and the closing phenylalanine or tryptophan. The order of the fields is clone size, J gene, V gene, D gene, CDR3 DNA, CDR3 protein. The D gene is left open where the match is weak. Size tells how often a clone was seen (once, few, many) or the class of an expanded clone, and some rows leave it out.

size: .; J: TRBJ2-5; V: TRBV24-1; D: TRBD2; DNA: TGTGCCACCGGCGTGGGACTAGCATTTCACTTC; CDR3: CATGVGLAFHF
size: .; J: TRBJ1-2; V: TRBV24-1; D: .; DNA: TGTGCCACCAGTGACCCTACAGTGGGCTATGGCTACACCTTC; CDR3: CATSDPTVGYGYTF
size: .; J: TRBJ1-4; V: TRBV23-1; D: .; DNA: TGCGCCAGGGTTTCAGGTGCAACTAATGAAAAACTGTTTTTT; CDR3: CARVSGATNEKLFF
size: .; J: TRBJ1-5; V: TRBV30; D: .; DNA: TGTGCCTGGAGTCCACGCGGAAATCAGCCCCAGCATTTT; CDR3: CAWSPRGNQPQHF
size: .; J: TRBJ1-1; V: TRBV6-5; D: .; DNA: TGTGCCAGCAGTTACTCGGTTCGGGGAGGGACTGAAGCTTTCTTT; CDR3: CASSYSVRGGTEAFF
size: .; J: TRBJ2-2; V: TRBV27; D: .; DNA: TGTGCCAGCAGTCAGACTAGATTGGGCACCGGGGAGCTGTTTTTT; CDR3: CASSQTRLGTGELFF
size: .; J: TRBJ1-3; V: TRBV7-2; D: TRBD1; DNA: TGTGCCAGCAGCTCACCACTGGACAGGTTCTCGGGTTCTGGAAACACCATATATTTT; CDR3: CASSSPLDRFSGSGNTIYF
size: .; J: TRBJ1-1; V: TRBV11-3; D: .; DNA: TGTGCCAGCAGCAGGGGTAAGAACACTGAAGCTTTCTTT; CDR3: CASSRGKNTEAFF
size: once; J: TRBJ2-5; V: TRBV11-3; D: TRBD2; DNA: TGTGCCAGCAGGTCCTACCCGGGAGGGCCGGTAGAAGAGACCCAGTACTTC; CDR3: CASRSYPGGPVEETQYF
size: .; J: TRBJ2-7; V: TRBV12-3/TRBV12-4; D: .; DNA: TGTGCCAGCGGGGCTGGGGGGGCCGAGCAGTACTTC; CDR3: CASGAGGAEQYF
size: .; J: TRBJ2-2; V: TRBV11-3; D: TRBD1; DNA: TGTGCCAGCACCATCCCCTGGGGACAGGGGAACACCGGGGAGCTGTTTTTT; CDR3: CASTIPWGQGNTGELFF
size: .; J: TRBJ1-3; V: TRBV6-6; D: TRBD1; DNA: TGTGCCGGCAGCCCGGGACAGGGGATTGGAAACACCATATATTTT; CDR3: CAGSPGQGIGNTIYF
size: .; J: TRBJ1-6; V: TRBV18; D: .; DNA: TGTGCCAGCTCACTCCGGGAGGGAGATAATTCACCCCTCCACTTT; CDR3: CASSLREGDNSPLHF
size: .; J: TRBJ2-3; V: TRBV28; D: TRBD1; DNA: TGTGCCAGCAGTCGCCGGGGGACAGGGGATTTCACAGATACGCAGTATTTT; CDR3: CASSRRGTGDFTDTQYF
size: .; J: TRBJ1-1; V: TRBV6-2/TRBV6-3; D: TRBD1; DNA: TGTGCCAGCAGTTTCCCAACCCGACAGGGGGCTTATGGTACTGAAGCTTTCTTT; CDR3: CASSFPTRQGAYGTEAFF
size: .; J: TRBJ1-2; V: TRBV3-1/TRBV3-2; D: .; DNA: TGTGCCAGCAGCCAAGTCCAGGCTGGTGGCTACACCTTC; CDR3: CASSQVQAGGYTF
size: .; J: TRBJ1-2; V: TRBV6-1; D: TRBD1; DNA: TGTGCCAGCAGTGAAGGTTTCGACAGGGACGCCTATGGCTACACCTTC; CDR3: CASSEGFDRDAYGYTF
size: .; J: TRBJ1-3; V: TRBV14; D: .; DNA: TGTGCCAGCAGCCCACAGCGAAACACCATATATTTT; CDR3: CASSPQRNTIYF
size: .; J: TRBJ1-2; V: TRBV11-2; D: .; DNA: TGTGCCAGCAGCTTAGTACCGCGGGCTCAGGATGGCTACACCTTC; CDR3: CASSLVPRAQDGYTF
size: .; J: TRBJ1-5; V: TRBV6-6; D: .; DNA: TGTGCCAGCAGTTATGCGGGGGATAGCAATCAGCCCCAGCATTTT; CDR3: CASSYAGDSNQPQHF
size: .; J: TRBJ1-3; V: TRBV7-9; D: .; DNA: TGTGCCAGCATCGTCCCGGGACTCGAACAGAACTCTGGAAACACCATATATTTT; CDR3: CASIVPGLEQNSGNTIYF
size: .; J: TRBJ1-1; V: TRBV18; D: .; DNA: TGTGCCAGCTCACCAGGGCAGATGAACACTGAAGCTTTCTTT; CDR3: CASSPGQMNTEAFF
size: .; J: TRBJ2-5; V: TRBV4-1; D: TRBD1; DNA: TGCGCCAGCAGCCCTTCCGGGACAGGGCGAGAGACCCAGTACTTC; CDR3: CASSPSGTGRETQYF
size: .; J: TRBJ2-3; V: TRBV7-8; D: .; DNA: TGTGCCAGCAGCCTGGCGGCAGGGGCGGCAGATACGCAGTATTTT; CDR3: CASSLAAGAADTQYF
size: .; J: TRBJ1-1; V: TRBV15; D: .; DNA: TGTGCCACCAGCAGAGATACCACAATGAACACTGAAGCTTTCTTT; CDR3: CATSRDTTMNTEAFF
size: .; J: TRBJ1-1; V: TRBV2; D: TRBD1; DNA: TGTGCCAGCAGGGGACAGGGTGGAACTGAAGCTTTCTTT; CDR3: CASRGQGGTEAFF
size: .; J: TRBJ2-5; V: TRBV5-1; D: TRBD1; DNA: TGCGCCAGCAGCCTCAGGGGACAGGGGGAGACCCAGTACTTC; CDR3: CASSLRGQGETQYF
size: .; J: TRBJ2-5; V: TRBV28; D: TRBD2; DNA: TGTGCCAGCAGTCCAATAGTAACTAGCGGGAGTACGGAGACCCAGTACTTC; CDR3: CASSPIVTSGSTETQYF
size: .; J: TRBJ1-2; V: TRBV30; D: .; DNA: TGTGCCTGGAGTGTAAAGCGGGGTCGAATGGAATGGGGATATGGCTACACCTTC; CDR3: CAWSVKRGRMEWGYGYTF
size: .; J: TRBJ2-6; V: TRBV18; D: .; DNA: TGTGCCAGCTCACCTGGGAGAGCTGCTGGGGCCAACGTCCTGACTTTC; CDR3: CASSPGRAAGANVLTF
size: .; J: TRBJ2-1; V: TRBV20-1; D: TRBD2; DNA: TGCAGTGCTAGTGAGGCCGCTAGCGGGGGCTACAATGAGCAGTTCTTC; CDR3: CSASEAASGGYNEQFF
size: .; J: TRBJ2-1; V: TRBV4-3; D: .; DNA: TGCGCCAGCAGCCAAGATCGATTAGCGCGCTTATTCGGGCAGTTCTTC; CDR3: CASSQDRLARLFGQFF
size: .; J: TRBJ1-6; V: TRBV25-1; D: TRBD1; DNA: TGTGCCAGCAACTCTGGGACAGTGAATTCACCCCTCCACTTT; CDR3: CASNSGTVNSPLHF
size: .; J: TRBJ2-1; V: TRBV7-9; D: .; DNA: TGTGCCAGCAGCTTAGCGGGGGGAGGTGTGCAACCCAATGAGCAGTTCTTC; CDR3: CASSLAGGGVQPNEQFF
size: .; J: TRBJ2-1; V: TRBV29-1; D: TRBD2; DNA: TGCAGCGGGCGGACTAGCGGGGACTACAATGAGCAGTTCTTC; CDR3: CSGRTSGDYNEQFF
size: .; J: TRBJ1-6; V: TRBV6-2/TRBV6-3; D: .; DNA: TGTGCCAGCAGTCCAACAGGTCTGTGGAATTCACCCCTCCACTTT; CDR3: CASSPTGLWNSPLHF
size: few; J: TRBJ2-6; V: TRBV23-1; D: TRBD1; DNA: TGCGCCAGCATAAGGACAGGGCGAACGAGAGGGGCCAACGTCCTGACTTTC; CDR3: CASIRTGRTRGANVLTF
size: .; J: TRBJ2-5; V: TRBV11-3; D: .; DNA: TGTGCCAGCAGCTTTTCTAGATCCCAAGAGACCCAGTACTTC; CDR3: CASSFSRSQETQYF